What follows are 16 T cell receptor beta chains derived from one specimen sequenced in a study of blood T cell repertoires in COVID-19. Assay used: immunoSEQ multiplex PCR; TCRdb lists only in-frame clones, some missing. Of 220,000 or so clones in the sample, approximately 90% are singletons; the top ten hold 0.8% to 1%. Sequences were obtained from peripheral blood. These receptors were collected from a man aged 55 to 70 with COVID-19, enrolled during active disease.

J is TRBJ2-3 and V is TRBV10-1; D gene unclear. The CDR3 spans 11 residues. Trimming pared 6 bases from V and 3 bases from J, leaving 4 bases between. Germline V gene data show CDR1 as WNHNN and CDR2 as SYGVQD (reference sequence). The CDR3 sequence: CASRRTDTQYF. The CDR3 bases are TGCGCCAGCAGACGGACAGATACGCAGTATTTT.

The gene calls are TRBV5-6 and TRBJ2-7, with D maybe TRBD2 (6 bases). V lost 0 bases and J lost 3, with 13 bases in between. From germline, CDR1 is SGHDT and CDR2 YYEEEE. The length of the CDR3 is 15 residues. CDR3 protein: CASSLGRGILYEQYF. CDR3 DNA sequence: TGTGCCAGCAGCTTGGGGCGCGGGATCCTCTACGAGCAGTACTTC.

This rearrangement joins TRBV30 to TRBJ1-6; D is uncertain. V lost 4 bases and J lost 0, with 13 bases in between. The CDR3 totals 16 residues. Germline V lookup: CDR1 GTSNPN, CDR2 SVGIG (reference sequence). CDR3 sequence reads: CAWKMGSNSYNSPLHF. The CDR3 bases are TGTGCCTGGAAAATGGGCAGTAACTCCTATAATTCACCCCTCCACTTT.

The V gene is TRBV9, the J gene TRBJ2-2, with 10 bases that match TRBD2. V lost 4 bases and J lost 2; bases outside the gene matches: 5. This CDR3 has 16 residues. Per germline, CDR1 SGDLS and CDR2 YYNGEE. CDR3 protein: CASSPRTSGNTGELFF. The CDR3 nucleotides are TGTGCCAGCAGCCCGCGGACTAGCGGTAACACCGGGGAGCTGTTTTTT.

The chain combines TRBV9 with TRBJ2-7, with TRBD1 matching over 7 bases. Germline V gene lookup returns CDR1 SGDLS and CDR2 YYNGEE. This CDR3 contains 15 residues. J gave up 3 bases and V 4 bases, and 10 bases lay outside the gene matches. CDR3 in DNA: TGTGCCAGCAGCACAGGGGTGGGGGCCATCTACGAGCAGTACTTC. It is translated as CASSTGVGAIYEQYF.

The V and J genes are TRBV5-1 and TRBJ1-4; possibly TRBD1 for D (5 bases). The CDR3 runs 14 residues. The V gene lost 0 bases and the J gene lost 7 bases, with 10 bases spanning the gap. Germline values: CDR1 SGHRS, CDR2 YFSETQ. The CDR3 spells CASSLGQGSEKLFF. The CDR3 nucleotides read TGCGCCAGCAGCTTGGGGCAGGGAAGTGAAAAACTGTTTTTT.

The chain carries TRBV28 and TRBJ2-7, with 8 positions matching TRBD1. V dropped 5 bases and J dropped 0; count of bases not matched to a gene: 9. The CDR3 length is 16 residues. In germline, CDR1 is MDHEN, CDR2 SYDVKM. CDR3 protein: CASSPRRTGLSYEQYF. In nucleotides, the CDR3 is TGTGCCAGCAGTCCCAGGCGGACAGGGCTCTCCTACGAGCAGTACTTC.

The V call is TRBV4-1, the J call TRBJ1-5; a possible D gene is TRBD1 (5 bases). The germline CDR1 and CDR2 sequences are MGHRA and YSYEKL. Trimming took off 1 base at V and 6 bases at J, with 13 bases between the two ends. The CDR3 spans 15 residues. CDR3 sequence reads: CASSQVGQGGQPQHF. The CDR3 DNA sequence: TGCGCCAGCAGCCAAGTGGGTCAGGGAGGTCAGCCCCAGCATTTT.

V gene TRBV21-1 combines with J gene TRBJ1-1. TRBV21-1 is designated a pseudogene. The CDR3 runs 15 residues. The CDR3 reads CASSNSRRGGTEAFF. DNA of the CDR3: TGTGCCAGCAGCAATAGTCGGAGGGGAGGTACTGAAGCTTTCTTT.

V gene TRBV5-1 combines with J gene TRBJ2-1; 8 bases are a match to TRBD2. Germline CDR1 is SGHRS and CDR2 is YFSETQ. Trimming took 4 bases from V and 15 from J; bases not matched to a gene: 6. This CDR3 has 11 amino acids. DNA of the CDR3: TGCGCCAGCAGCAGCGGGAGACGACCGTTCTTC. Its translation is CASSSGRRPFF. Full variable domain (outside the CDR3, taken from reference TRBV5-1 and TRBJ2-1): KAGVTQTPRYLIKTRGQQVTLSCSPISGHRSVSWYQQTPGQGLQFLFEYFSETQRNKGNFPGRFSGRQFSNSRSEMNVSTLELGDSALYLCASSSGRRPFFGPGTRLTVL.

The rearrangement joins TRBV7-3 to TRBJ2-2; weak D call: TRBD2 (5 bases). Germline values: CDR1 SGHTA, CDR2 FQGTGA. V was clipped by 5 bases and J by 3 bases, with 13 bases between them. CDR3 length equals 15 residues. CDR3 DNA: TGTGCCAGCAGCCCCCAGGACTTAGACACCGGGGAGCTGTTTTTT. It translates to CASSPQDLDTGELFF.

This chain uses TRBV18 with TRBJ2-2; 8 bases align to TRBD1. This CDR3 is 17 amino acids long. Trimming at V came to 1 base and at J to 0 bases, leaving 4 bases not matched to a gene. The germline V gene encodes CDR1 KGHSH and CDR2 LQKENI. This chain's CDR3 is CASSPRSGGTNTGELFF. In DNA, the CDR3 is TGTGCCAGCTCACCACGGTCAGGGGGCACGAACACCGGGGAGCTGTTTTTT.

In its sample, this clone was seen once. J is TRBJ2-7 and V is TRBV11-2; D is possibly TRBD1 (5 bases). V lost 4 bases and J lost 2, with 12 bases in between. CDR3 size: 14 residues. From germline, CDR1 is SGHAT and CDR2 FQNNGV. The chain's CDR3 is CASSSYRRTYEQYF. DNA of the CDR3: TGTGCCAGCAGCTCATACAGGCGTACCTACGAGCAGTACTTC.

The chain employs TRBV6-1 and TRBJ2-3; TRBD2 aligns across 10 bases. V was clipped by 1 base and J by 1 base; unmatched bases: 2. Germline V gene lookup returns CDR1 MNHNS and CDR2 SASEGT. This CDR3 has 16 residues. As DNA, the CDR3 is TGTGCCAGCAGTGAAGTAGCGGGAGGCCGCACAGATACGCAGTATTTT. This gives the protein CASSEVAGGRTDTQYF.

The rearrangement joins TRBV12-5 to TRBJ2-1; 8 positions agree with TRBD2. Unmatched junction bases numbered 2, after V lost 3 bases and J lost 7 bases. The CDR3 spans 13 residues. The V gene's germline CDR1 is LGHNT and CDR2 FRNRAP. The CDR3: CASGLAGANEQFF. The CDR3 bases are TGTGCTAGTGGTTTAGCGGGGGCGAATGAGCAGTTCTTC.

This sequence joins TRBV30 and TRBJ2-1; perhaps TRBD1 as D (7 bases). From germline, CDR1 is GTSNPN and CDR2 SVGIG (reference sequence). V shed 5 bases and J shed 3 bases, with 14 bases lying between them. The CDR3 has 14 residues. CDR3 in DNA: TGTGCCTGGCAGACAGGGACTGGCTACAATGAGCAGTTCTTC. Translated, it gives CAWQTGTGYNEQFF.